This T cell receptor (beta chain) was sequenced in a study of blood T cell repertoires in COVID-19. On the study more broadly: COVID-19 samples, acute and convalescent, were from the United States, Italy and Spain. T cells, B-cell-depleted T cells, or PBMCs provided the cDNA or gDNA that served as material.

Per the original data handling: Reference gene primer amplification in the assay estimated nucleated cell counts. Assay used: immunoSEQ multiplex PCR; TCRdb lists only in-frame clones, some missing. V and J calls and clone size are copied from that table; D and trimming were computed from the DNA. The data show about 400,000 clones, about 87% seen once. The CDR3 is made up of 17 amino acids. The ends were cut back, 7 bases at V and 0 bases at J, with 19 bases in the middle. CDR1 MDHEN and CDR2 SYDVKM come from the germline V gene. The receptor comes from a human donor in a cohort sampled during active COVID-19. The chain is built from TRBV28 and TRBJ1-5; tentative D call: TRBD1 (6 bases). The source material was peripheral blood. Here the CDR3 DNA reads TGTGCCAGCACTCTACTCCCGGGACAAGATAGCAATCAGCCCCAGCATTTT. Protein: CASTLLPGQDSNQPQHF.